The clone carrying this T cell receptor (beta chain) came up once. Naive CD8 isolation took CD45RO-negative cells positively selected for CCR7 and excluded terminally differentiated effector memory CD45RA+ cells. Data came from immunoSEQ multiplex PCR; TCRdb stores just in-frame clones and leaves some out. The sample comprises about 2 million clones, about 95% of which are singletons, and roughly 1% rests with the top ten. The ends were cut back, 2 bases at V and 0 bases at J, with 11 bases in the middle. CDR1 is SGHKS, CDR2 YYEKEE, per germline (reference sequence). The CDR3 loop spans 16 amino acids. The source of the sample is a study of shared clonotypes between healthy human individuals.

The sample taken for sequencing was naive CD8+ T cells sorted from blood. The chain employs TRBV5-5 and TRBJ1-4; D remains unclear. The clonotype comes from a man aged 18 to 29 in good health. CDR3 in amino acids: CASSFGRVATNEKLFF. In DNA form, the CDR3 reads TGTGCCAGCAGCTTTGGTCGGGTTGCAACTAATGAAAAACTGTTTTTT.